A selection of T cell receptor beta chains follows, all from one sample in a study of neurological immune-mediated disorders. TCRdb processed the 5' RACE reads anew with MiXCR; each CDR3 protein has one entry. In the table there are tens of thousands of distinct CDR3 sequences, about an eighth of which are singletons. The sample comprised PBMCs. The receptors stem from a man aged 55 to 69 in good health. Each CDR3 is given with its conserved first and last residue. A D gene is named only where the DNA matches it firmly. Not every row has a clone size; where given, it reads once, few, many or a size class.

CDR3,DNA,J,V,D,size
CASSQDTGGEEAFF,TGTGCCAGCAGCCAAGACACAGGGGGCGAGGAAGCTTTCTTT,TRBJ1-1,TRBV12-3/TRBV12-4,TRBD1,-
CAIRGSGGADEQYF,TGTGCCATCAGAGGGAGCGGGGGGGCGGACGAGCAGTACTTC,TRBJ2-7,TRBV10-3,TRBD2,many
CSARRLGQGAGDTQYF,TGCAGTGCTAGGAGACTGGGACAGGGGGCAGGAGATACGCAGTATTTT,TRBJ2-3,TRBV20-1,TRBD1,-
CASSLQVGEQYF,TGTGCCAGCAGCTTACAGGTCGGCGAGCAGTACTTC,TRBJ2-7,TRBV7-2,-,many
CASSRQGNEKLFF,TGTGCCAGCAGCCGACAGGGAAATGAAAAACTGTTTTTT,TRBJ1-4,TRBV3-1,TRBD1,many
CSARGGGGNTIYF,TGCAGCGCTCGCGGAGGGGGTGGAAACACCATATATTTT,TRBJ1-3,TRBV29-1,-,many
CSASQSLVKKLFF,TGCAGTGCTAGCCAAAGCCTCGTGAAAAAACTGTTTTTT,TRBJ1-4,TRBV20-1,-,many
CASSLGTANTGELFF,TGTGCCAGCAGCTTAGGTACGGCGAACACCGGGGAGCTGTTTTTT,TRBJ2-2,TRBV7-7,-,many
CASSVSGTGGSPLHF,TGTGCCAGCAGCGTATCCGGGACAGGGGGTTCACCCCTCCACTTT,TRBJ1-6,TRBV11-2,TRBD1,many
CASGGTGELFF,TGTGCCAGCGGGGGGACCGGGGAGCTGTTTTTT,TRBJ2-2,TRBV6-2/TRBV6-3,-,many
CASNTDRNYGYTF,TGTGCCAGCAATACCGACAGGAACTATGGCTACACCTTC,TRBJ1-2,TRBV12-3/TRBV12-4,-,many
CASRPGQGGDEQFF,TGCGCCAGCCGACCGGGACAGGGAGGGGATGAGCAGTTCTTC,TRBJ2-1,TRBV5-1,TRBD1,many
CSATPPRAGWYGYTF,TGCAGTGCTACCCCCCCCCGGGCCGGGTGGTATGGCTACACCTTC,TRBJ1-2,TRBV20-1,-,many
CASSARLAGEETQYF,TGTGCCAGCAGCGCTCGTCTAGCGGGGGAAGAGACCCAGTACTTC,TRBJ2-5,TRBV7-8,TRBD2,many
CRGLDRNYGYTF,TGCAGAGGACTAGACCGGAACTATGGCTACACCTTC,TRBJ1-2,TRBV20-1,-,many
CASSLGEQGAAFF,TGCGCCAGCAGCTTGGGGGAGCAGGGTGCAGCTTTCTTT,TRBJ1-1,TRBV5-1,-,many
CASSSQARVGEQYF,TGTGCCAGCAGTTCCCAGGCCAGGGTCGGCGAGCAGTACTTC,TRBJ2-7,TRBV28,-,many
CASGRLDREQYF,TGTGCCAGCGGAAGACTAGACCGCGAGCAGTACTTC,TRBJ2-7,TRBV12-3/TRBV12-4,-,many
CASSLGTGVGTDTQYF,TGCGCCAGCAGCTTGGGGACAGGGGTGGGCACAGATACGCAGTATTTT,TRBJ2-3,TRBV5-1,TRBD1,many
CASSEQISYEQYF,TGTGCCAGCAGTGAACAGATTTCCTACGAGCAGTACTTC,TRBJ2-7,TRBV25-1,-,many
CASSVTTTGEKLFF,TGTGCCAGCAGCGTAACCACCACGGGCGAAAAACTGTTTTTT,TRBJ1-4,TRBV9,-,many
CASSLGLALETQYF,TGTGCCAGCAGCTTAGGACTAGCGCTGGAGACCCAGTACTTC,TRBJ2-5,TRBV7-2,TRBD2,many
CASSQARYEQYF,TGTGCCAGCAGCCAAGCCCGATACGAGCAGTACTTC,TRBJ2-7,TRBV14,-,many
CASSRYRVPITEAFF,TGTGCCAGCAGCCGTTACAGGGTGCCAATAACTGAAGCTTTCTTT,TRBJ1-1,TRBV3-1,-,many
CASRGTEGYTF,TGTGCCAGCAGAGGGACAGAAGGCTACACCTTC,TRBJ1-2,TRBV28,TRBD1,many
CASSVRGGATVSSRDTQYF,TGCGCCAGCTCCGTCAGAGGGGGGGCGACGGTATCCTCCCGAGATACGCAGTATTTT,TRBJ2-3,TRBV5-1,-,many
CASSSVRGGATNGYTF,TGTGCCAGCAGCTCCGTCCGTGGGGGGGCGACGAACGGCTACACCTTC,TRBJ1-2,TRBV7-2,-,many
CASSQDLEWEGKLFF,TGTGCCAGCAGCCAAGATCTGGAGTGGGAAGGAAAACTGTTTTTT,TRBJ1-4,TRBV4-2,-,many
CASSLGASSGNTIYF,TGTGCCAGCAGCCTAGGAGCGAGCTCTGGAAACACCATATATTTT,TRBJ1-3,TRBV12-3/TRBV12-4,-,many
CSARGLRGASTDTQYF,TGCAGTGCTAGGGGTTTGCGGGGGGCCAGCACAGATACGCAGTATTTT,TRBJ2-3,TRBV20-1,TRBD2,many
CASSDQTSVTDTQYF,TGCGCCAGCTCGGACCAGACTAGCGTCACAGATACGCAGTATTTT,TRBJ2-3,TRBV5-1,TRBD2,many
CASSLSLTNTEAFF,TGTGCCAGCAGTTTGAGTCTCACGAACACTGAAGCTTTCTTT,TRBJ1-1,TRBV12-3/TRBV12-4,-,few
CASSLVYRGMNTEAFF,TGTGCCAGCAGCTTAGTCTACAGGGGCATGAACACTGAAGCTTTCTTT,TRBJ1-1,TRBV7-2,TRBD1,many
CASSQDRAANTEAFF,TGCGCCAGCAGCCAAGATAGGGCGGCGAACACTGAAGCTTTCTTT,TRBJ1-1,TRBV4-3,-,many
CASSRGDKNTGELFF,TGTGCCAGCAGCCGAGGGGACAAGAACACCGGGGAGCTGTTTTTT,TRBJ2-2,TRBV6-5,-,many
CASSPRDEQYF,TGTGCCAGCTCACCGAGAGACGAGCAGTACTTC,TRBJ2-7,TRBV18,-,-
CASSQEDVGRANYGYTF,TGTGCCAGCAGCCAAGAGGATGTGGGGAGAGCTAACTATGGCTACACCTTC,TRBJ1-2,TRBV14,-,many
CASSQDWGGAGTDTQYF,TGTGCCAGCAGCCAAGATTGGGGAGGGGCAGGCACAGATACGCAGTATTTT,TRBJ2-3,TRBV4-2,TRBD2,many
CASRQIEDRDLNTEAFF,TGCGCCAGCAGACAAATCGAGGACAGAGATCTGAACACTGAAGCTTTCTTT,TRBJ1-1,TRBV4-1,-,-
CASSLALGQGANEQFF,TGTGCCAGCAGCCTAGCCCTGGGACAGGGGGCGAATGAGCAGTTCTTC,TRBJ2-1,TRBV11-2,TRBD1,once
CASSLGLAYEQYF,TGTGCCAGCAGCTTAGGGCTGGCCTACGAGCAGTACTTC,TRBJ2-7,TRBV7-2,-,many
CASSSGANEQFF,TGCGCCAGCAGCTCGGGAGCCAATGAGCAGTTCTTC,TRBJ2-1,TRBV5-1,-,many
CSAGGGFDQPQHF,TGCAGCGCCGGCGGAGGATTCGATCAGCCCCAGCATTTT,TRBJ1-5,TRBV29-1,-,many
CASTPSWGSSYNEQFF,TGTGCCAGCACCCCATCGTGGGGGAGCTCCTACAATGAGCAGTTCTTC,TRBJ2-1,TRBV9,-,many
CASSPSGGKGGYTF,TGTGCCAGCAGCCCCTCGGGGGGGAAAGGGGGCTACACCTTC,TRBJ1-2,TRBV7-9,-,many
CASSDDRATTVQQYF,TGTGCCAGCAGTGATGACAGGGCTACTACGGTCCAGCAGTACTTC,TRBJ2-7,TRBV25-1,TRBD1,-
CASTPGTGSHLSNQPQHF,TGTGCCAGCACCCCCGGGACAGGGAGTCACCTTAGCAATCAGCCCCAGCATTTT,TRBJ1-5,TRBV6-5,TRBD1,many